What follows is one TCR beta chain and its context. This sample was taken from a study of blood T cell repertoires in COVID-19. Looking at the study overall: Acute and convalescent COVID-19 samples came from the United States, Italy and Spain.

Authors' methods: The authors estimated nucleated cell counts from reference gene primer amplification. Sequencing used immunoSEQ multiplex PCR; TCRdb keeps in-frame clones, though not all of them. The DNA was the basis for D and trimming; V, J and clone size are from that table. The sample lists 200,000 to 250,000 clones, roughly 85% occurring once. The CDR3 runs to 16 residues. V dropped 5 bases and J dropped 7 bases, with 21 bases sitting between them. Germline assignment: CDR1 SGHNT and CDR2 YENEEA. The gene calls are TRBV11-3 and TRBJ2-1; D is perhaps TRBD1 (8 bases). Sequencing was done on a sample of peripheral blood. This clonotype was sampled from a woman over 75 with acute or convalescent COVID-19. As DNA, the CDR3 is TGTGCCAGCAGCACAGGGGGGGCAGGGGGCCGGAATGAGCAGTTCTTC. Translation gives CASSTGGAGGRNEQFF.